The next 19 T cell receptor beta chains were all read from a single sample in a study of blood T cell repertoires in COVID-19. The table came from immunoSEQ multiplex PCR; TCRdb's copy has only in-frame clones and leaves some out. The table has 150,000 to 200,000 clones, 80% to 90% seen once. The source material was peripheral blood. These receptors came from a man between 18 and 35 years old who had recovered from COVID-19.

The chain carries TRBV6-6 and TRBJ2-7, with 7 nucleotides matching TRBD2. V dropped 8 bases and J dropped 4; count of bases not matched to a gene: 8. The CDR3 is 13 residues long. The V gene's germline CDR1 is MNHNY and CDR2 SVGAGI (reference sequence). The CDR3 bases are TGTGCCAGCCAGAGCGGGATCGGGTACGAGCAGTACTTC. It codes for CASQSGIGYEQYF.

This clone came up once. CDR3 in amino acids: CASSQLPAAQETQYF. The CDR3 DNA reads as TGTGCCAGCAGCCAGCTCCCCGCGGCCCAAGAGACCCAGTACTTC. The rearrangement links TRBV7-3 to TRBJ2-5; D is undetermined. V was shortened by 5 bases and J by 1 base, with 14 bases between the two germline ends. This CDR3 has 15 amino acids. Germline assignment: CDR1 SGHTA and CDR2 FQGTGA.

The chain has TRBV7-6 and TRBJ2-1; 7 positions agree with TRBD2. The CDR3 sequence is 18 residues long. Germline V gene data show CDR1 as SGHVS and CDR2 as FNYEAQ. The J segment lost 0 bases and the V segment lost 3 bases, leaving 11 bases of the junction unmatched. CDR3 DNA sequence: TGTGCCAGCAGCTTGGAGGGCGGGAGCGCCGGCTCCTACAATGAGCAGTTCTTC. Its protein is CASSLEGGSAGSYNEQFF.

V gene TRBV27 combines with J gene TRBJ2-1; TRBD1 agrees at 12 bases. The V gene end was trimmed by 7 bases and the J gene end by 6 bases; junction bases not matched to a gene: 7. This CDR3 has 15 residues. Germline V gene data show CDR1 as MNHEY and CDR2 as SMNVEV (reference sequence). CDR3 nucleotides: TGTGCCAGCAACACACCGGGACAGGGGGCCAATGAGCAGTTCTTC. Protein product: CASNTPGQGANEQFF.

This chain uses TRBV7-9 with TRBJ1-1, with TRBD1 as a possible D gene (5 bases). V lost 5 bases and J lost 2, with 21 bases in between. CDR3 length: 17 amino acids. The germline V gene encodes CDR1 SEHNR and CDR2 FQNEAQ (reference sequence). The CDR3 sequence is CASSPPQLGQGNTEAFF. The DNA for the CDR3 is TGTGCCAGCAGCCCCCCACAATTGGGGCAGGGCAACACTGAAGCTTTCTTT.

V is TRBV6-2 or TRBV6-3 and J is TRBJ1-2; D remains ambiguous. CDR1 is MNHEY, CDR2 SVGEGT, per germline. V was clipped by 1 base and J by 8 bases, with 11 bases between them. This CDR3 contains 13 residues. CDR3 coding DNA: TGTGCCAGCAGTTACTTCTCCCCCGGGGGCTACACCTTC. Encoded protein: CASSYFSPGGYTF.

The chain combines TRBV2 with TRBJ1-6; TRBD1 aligns across 11 bases. The CDR3 runs to 19 residues. With 7 bases clipped from V and 0 bases from J, the junction kept 11 bases outside the gene matches. Germline CDR1 and CDR2: SNHLY and FYNNEI. CDR3 sequence: CASTRTGGRTSSYNSPLHF. The DNA of the CDR3 is TGTGCCAGCACGAGGACAGGGGGCCGAACGAGCTCCTATAATTCACCCCTCCACTTT.

Points on this clone: One end of the junction varies from germline; a read error may be responsible. The chain has TRBV7-8 and TRBJ1-2; 7 bases align to TRBD1. The germline gives CDR1 SGHVS, CDR2 FQNEAQ. This CDR3 has 22 amino acids. The CDR3: CASTLHVVGRGLPRISNYGYTF. As DNA, the CDR3 is TGTGCCAGCACCTTACACGTGGTCGGCAGGGGGTTGCCCCGCATATCTAACTATGGCTACACCTTC.

The gene calls are TRBV6-5 and TRBJ2-7; 7 bases are shared with TRBD1. CDR3 length: 14 amino acids. From germline, CDR1 is MNHEY and CDR2 SVGAGI. V was clipped by 7 bases and J by 0 bases; unmatched bases: 6. This CDR3 reads CASTWDSGSYEQYF. The CDR3 DNA sequence: TGTGCCAGCACCTGGGACAGTGGCTCCTACGAGCAGTACTTC.

The CDR3 bases are TGTGCCAGTAGTATACCCGACTACACCGGGGAGCTGTTTTTT. Translated, it gives CASSIPDYTGELFF. The chain uses TRBV19 and TRBJ2-2, with unresolved D. This CDR3 spans 14 amino acids. From germline, CDR1 is LNHDA and CDR2 SQIVND (reference sequence). Trimming cost V 2 bases and J 3 bases, with 7 bases left between them.

This chain connects TRBV19 to TRBJ2-1; the match to TRBD1 covers 10 bases. The CDR3 sequence is 15 residues long. J was trimmed by 5 bases and V by 5 bases; bases with no gene match: 6. Looked up from germline, CDR1 is LNHDA and CDR2 is SQIVND (reference sequence). The CDR3 loop reads CASSRRDRGNNEQFF. The CDR3 DNA reads TGTGCCAGTAGTCGCCGGGACAGGGGCAACAATGAGCAGTTCTTC.

The chain links TRBV19 to TRBJ2-5, with TRBD2 matching over 9 bases. The trim removed 5 bases at V and 4 bases at J, leaving 8 bases unmatched. CDR3 length equals 15 residues. The germline V gene has CDR1 LNHDA and CDR2 SQIVND (reference sequence). CDR3 bases: TGTGCCAGTAGTGATGGCGGTAGCGGGAGAGAGACCCAGTACTTC. Encoded protein: CASSDGGSGRETQYF.

The chain is built from TRBV4-2 and TRBJ2-5; no definite D call. The length of the CDR3 is 14 residues. Trimming took 0 bases from V and 2 from J, leaving 7 bases between them. CDR1 LGHNA and CDR2 YNFKEQ come from the germline V gene. The CDR3: CASSQDAIQETQYF. The DNA of the CDR3 is TGTGCCAGCAGCCAAGATGCTATACAAGAGACCCAGTACTTC.

This sequence joins TRBV19 and TRBJ2-2; 8 nucleotides line up with TRBD1. CDR1 and CDR2 (germline): LNHDA, SQIVND (reference sequence). Losses at the gene ends were 9 bases for V and 0 bases for J; bases not matched to a gene: 3. The CDR3 runs to 14 residues. Here the CDR3 reads CASGGQANTGELFF. CDR3 coding DNA: TGTGCCAGCGGGGGACAGGCGAACACCGGGGAGCTGTTTTTT.

The V gene is TRBV7-8, the J gene TRBJ1-2, with 10 bases aligning to TRBD1. The J segment lost 3 bases and the V segment lost 3 bases, leaving 7 bases of the junction unmatched. The length of the CDR3 is 16 residues. Per the germline V gene, CDR1 is SGHVS and CDR2 is FQNEAQ. The CDR3 is CASSFRTGGYDYGYTF. The CDR3 bases are TGTGCCAGCAGCTTCCGGACAGGGGGATACGACTATGGCTACACCTTC.

This clone is a singleton in its sample. The chain carries TRBV19 and TRBJ1-4, with D perhaps matching TRBD1 (6 bases). V was pared by 3 bases and J by 7 bases, with 15 bases between. Germline-derived CDR1 and CDR2 are LNHDA and SQIVND (reference sequence). The CDR3 covers 15 residues. As DNA, the CDR3 is TGTGCCAGTAGTATCCGGGGACACCGCAGTGAAAAACTGTTTTTT. It translates to CASSIRGHRSEKLFF.

The DNA of the CDR3 is TGTGCCAGCAGCCTAAAGGACAGGGGAAATGGCTACACCTTC. The encoded protein is CASSLKDRGNGYTF. The chain carries TRBV7-2 and TRBJ1-2, with 9 bases fitting TRBD1. The V gene end was trimmed by 5 bases and the J gene end by 6 bases; junction bases not matched to a gene: 7. Germline lookup yields CDR1 SGHTA and CDR2 FQGNSA. CDR3 size: 14 residues.

V usage is TRBV11-2 and J usage is TRBJ1-6; a weak D match, TRBD1 (6 bases). This CDR3 contains 15 residues. The germline V and J ends were trimmed by 5 bases and 7 bases, with 15 bases remaining between them. The germline V gene encodes CDR1 SGHAT and CDR2 FQNNGV. CDR3 coding DNA: TGTGCCAGCAGCCCCGACAGGACGTACAATTCACCCCTCCACTTT. Translating gives CASSPDRTYNSPLHF.

The V gene is TRBV9, the J gene TRBJ2-1; 11 nucleotides line up with TRBD2. V trimming: 6 bases; J trimming: 5 bases; junction bases outside the gene matches: 16. The CDR3 is 18 amino acids. Per germline, CDR1 SGDLS and CDR2 YYNGEE. Here the CDR3 reads CASTSGLAGGTHHNEQFF. DNA of the CDR3: TGTGCCAGCACCTCGGGGCTAGCGGGAGGCACACACCACAATGAGCAGTTCTTC.